These 21 T cell receptor beta chains originate from one sample sequenced in a study of control samples from healthy donors and cancer patients. Assay used: immunoSEQ multiplex PCR; TCRdb lists only in-frame clones, some missing. The table has more than 110,000 clones, roughly 89% seen once. Sequencing was carried out using blood. The source of these receptors is a man younger than 40 in good health.

The rearrangement joins TRBV12-5 to TRBJ2-1; 10 bases map to TRBD2. The V segment lost 11 bases and the J segment 8 bases; nucleotides outside the gene matches: 12. From germline, CDR1 is LGHNT and CDR2 FRNRAP. The CDR3 runs 14 residues. In DNA, the CDR3 is TGTGCTGGGAAGCGGGAGGGCCGACGGGATGAGCAGTTCTTC. Amino acid sequence: CAGKREGRRDEQFF.

This rearrangement joins TRBV6-6 to TRBJ1-5; D gene unclear. The CDR3 extends over 14 amino acids. V lost 8 bases and J lost 4, with 15 bases in between. Germline lookup yields CDR1 MNHNY and CDR2 SVGAGI (reference sequence). CDR3 in amino acids: CASRTAGSNQPQHF. CDR3 DNA sequence: TGTGCCAGCCGAACGGCGGGGTCGAATCAGCCCCAGCATTTT.

This chain connects TRBV5-4 to TRBJ1-1; the match to TRBD1 covers 9 bases. Germline CDR1 reads SGHNT; CDR2 reads YYREEE (reference sequence). This CDR3 has 15 amino acids. The V segment lost 2 bases and the J segment 4 bases; nucleotides outside the gene matches: 6. The CDR3 spells CASSLGTGWPTEAFF. In DNA form, the CDR3 reads TGTGCCAGCAGCTTAGGGACAGGGTGGCCCACTGAAGCTTTCTTT.

The chain combines TRBV20-1 with TRBJ1-1; no clear D. The V gene lost 3 bases and the J gene lost 5 bases, with 13 bases spanning the gap. This CDR3 is 13 amino acids long. CDR1 is DFQATT, CDR2 SNEGSKA, per germline (reference sequence). CDR3 bases: TGCAGTGCTAGTCGGAGAGTTCCAACTGAAGCTTTCTTT. The encoded protein is CSASRRVPTEAFF.

The rearrangement links TRBV5-1 to TRBJ1-1, with a possible D match to TRBD1 (6 bases). The CDR3 covers 14 residues. The germline gives CDR1 SGHRS, CDR2 YFSETQ. V was clipped by 0 bases and J by 5 bases, with 11 bases between them. Written as DNA, the CDR3 is TGCGCCAGCAGCTTGGAAGGGGGAACAACTGAAGCTTTCTTT. Its translation: CASSLEGGTTEAFF.

The rearrangement uses TRBV9 and TRBJ2-1; maybe TRBD1 (5 bases). The CDR3 has 15 residues. Trimming cost V 0 bases and J 9 bases, with 16 bases left between them. Looked up from germline, CDR1 is SGDLS and CDR2 is YYNGEE. The CDR3 loop is CASSVARAHQGEQFF. CDR3 in DNA: TGTGCCAGCAGCGTAGCCAGGGCCCATCAGGGTGAGCAGTTCTTC.

This clone is a singleton in its sample. V usage is TRBV6-9 and J usage is TRBJ1-3; no reliable D call. Per germline, CDR1 MNHGY and CDR2 SVAAGI. Between the trimmed V and J ends, which lost 1 base and 4 bases, there was a span of 14 bases. The length of the CDR3 is 16 residues. The CDR3 protein is CASSYFKQRTGNTIYF. CDR3 in DNA: TGTGCCAGCAGTTATTTTAAACAGCGGACGGGAAACACCATATATTTT.

V usage is TRBV6-5 and J usage is TRBJ1-3, with a possible D match to TRBD1 (6 bases). This CDR3 region has 15 residues. V gave up 1 base and J gave up 6 bases, with 13 bases separating them. Germline V lookup: CDR1 MNHEY, CDR2 SVGAGI. This CDR3 reads CASSYYTGALNTIYF. The CDR3 nucleotides are TGTGCCAGCAGTTACTATACGGGGGCGCTAAACACCATATATTTT.

This rearrangement joins TRBV19 to TRBJ2-5; the D is unclear. The V gene's germline CDR1 is LNHDA and CDR2 SQIVND (reference sequence). The germline V and J ends were trimmed by 3 bases and 1 base, with 12 bases remaining between them. The CDR3 loop spans 15 amino acids. This chain's CDR3 is CASSIRNPSQETQYF. The DNA of the CDR3 is TGTGCCAGTAGTATCAGGAACCCTTCCCAAGAGACCCAGTACTTC. Together with reference TRBV19 and TRBJ2-5, the CDR3 gives the full variable domain: DGGITQSPKYLFRKEGQNVTLSCEQNLNHDAMYWYRQDPGQGLRLIYYSQIVNDFQKGDIAEGYSVSREKKESFPLTVTSAQKNPTAFYLCASSIRNPSQETQYFGPGTRLLVL.

This clone was counted once. The chain recombines TRBV10-2 with TRBJ1-3, with D perhaps matching TRBD1 (5 bases). V was pared by 6 bases and J by 5 bases, with 23 bases between. This CDR3 comprises 17 residues. Looked up from germline, CDR1 is WSHSY and CDR2 is SAAADI. The CDR3 DNA follows: TGCGCCAGCAGCACCCTTATCATGGGGGAACGAAGAAACACCATATATTTT. This translates into CASSTLIMGERRNTIYF.

The chain couples TRBV27 to TRBJ2-7; D remains unclear. Germline loops: CDR1 MNHEY, CDR2 SMNVEV (reference sequence). V dropped 5 bases and J dropped 3 bases, with 11 bases sitting between them. The CDR3 length is 13 residues. The CDR3: CASSPTAFYEQYF. DNA of the CDR3: TGTGCCAGCAGTCCCACAGCGTTCTACGAGCAGTACTTC.

The V call is TRBV28, the J call TRBJ1-1, with 7 bases identical to TRBD1. The CDR3 extends over 13 amino acids. Trimming removed 6 bases from V and 6 bases from J; junction bases left unmatched: 7. Germline values: CDR1 MDHEN, CDR2 SYDVKM. This CDR3 is CASRMTGTAEAFF. The DNA of the CDR3 is TGTGCCAGCAGGATGACGGGGACAGCTGAAGCTTTCTTT.

The chain carries TRBV7-2 and TRBJ2-7, with 9 bases that match TRBD1. V was pared by 5 bases and J by 5 bases, with 13 bases of the junction left unmatched. Germline V CDR1 and CDR2: SGHTA, FQGNSA. The CDR3 runs to 16 residues. CDR3 sequence reads: CASSVQSGTGMHEQYF. The CDR3, as DNA: TGTGCCAGCAGCGTGCAATCCGGGACAGGGATGCACGAGCAGTACTTC.

The chain joins TRBV24-1 to TRBJ2-2; D is perhaps TRBD1 (6 bases). Per germline, CDR1 KGHDR and CDR2 SFDVKD. Trimming removed 5 bases at V and 1 base at J, with 10 bases between. The CDR3 consists of 15 residues. The CDR3 protein is CATSAIGGNTGELFF. CDR3 in DNA: TGTGCCACCAGTGCGATAGGGGGGAACACCGGGGAGCTGTTTTTT.

J is TRBJ2-7 and V is TRBV28; D gene uncertain. This CDR3 has 12 amino acids. The germline V and J ends were trimmed by 4 bases and 3 bases, with 7 bases remaining between them. Germline CDR1 reads MDHEN; CDR2 reads SYDVKM. The CDR3 nucleotides read TGTGCCAGCAGTTCCTCATTCTACGAGCAGTACTTC. It specifies CASSSSFYEQYF.

This chain joins TRBV7-3 and TRBJ1-2, with TRBD1 as a possible D gene (5 bases). V was clipped by 2 bases and J by 2 bases, with 12 bases between them. The CDR3 runs to 15 residues. CDR1 and CDR2 (germline): SGHTA, FQGTGA. As DNA, the CDR3 is TGTGCCAGCAGCTTAGGGACGCCAATGAACTATGGCTACACCTTC. This codes for CASSLGTPMNYGYTF.

This rearrangement joins TRBV28 to TRBJ2-2; 7 bases agree with TRBD2. Trimming took 3 bases from V and 3 from J; bases not matched to a gene: 28. CDR1 MDHEN and CDR2 SYDVKM come from the germline V gene. CDR3 length: 23 residues. CDR3 in DNA: TGTGCCAGCAGTTTCGACTTTGGGGATCCGGGGAAGAGACGGGAGGAGGACACCGGGGAGCTGTTTTTT. It codes for CASSFDFGDPGKRREEDTGELFF.

About this clone: A read error may account for a junction end that differs from germline. This chain links TRBV10-3 with TRBJ2-7, with a possible D match to TRBD2 (6 bases). The CDR3 runs to 13 residues. Germline V gives CDR1 ENHRY, CDR2 SYGVKD. CDR3 nucleotides: TGTACCATCAGTGATGGGGGGTCCTACGAGCAGTACTTC. Encoded protein: CTISDGGSYEQYF.

The chain is built from TRBV2 and TRBJ2-6; D uncertain. The V gene lost 6 bases and the J gene lost 0 bases, with 9 bases spanning the gap. Looked up from germline, CDR1 is SNHLY and CDR2 is FYNNEI. There are 15 residues in the CDR3. CDR3 loop: CASSAHRSGANVLTF. As DNA, the CDR3 is TGTGCCAGCAGCGCGCACCGCTCTGGGGCCAACGTCCTGACTTTC.

This sequence joins TRBV28 and TRBJ1-2, with D perhaps TRBD1 (6 bases). This CDR3 region has 15 residues. From germline, CDR1 is MDHEN and CDR2 SYDVKM. V lost 3 bases, J lost 1 base, and 12 bases lay in between. The CDR3 DNA is TGTGCCAGCAGTTTGGGGACACAAATTAACTATGGCTACACCTTC. This codes for CASSLGTQINYGYTF.

V gene TRBV6-5 combines with J gene TRBJ1-5, with no clear D. CDR3 length equals 14 residues. CDR1 is MNHEY and CDR2 is SVGAGI in the germline V gene. V dropped 5 bases and J dropped 5 bases, with 13 bases sitting between them. DNA of the CDR3: TGTGCCAGCAGTCCTGGGATCGCGGATCAGCCCCAGCATTTT. Translating gives CASSPGIADQPQHF.